This entry lists 32 T cell receptor beta chains sequenced from one sample in a study of metastatic and nonmetastatic thyroid tumors. TCRdb redid the clone calls on the PCR reads using MiXCR. The data contain roughly 25,000 clones, around 28% of them singletons. Patients underwent thyroid surgery, and none had received any treatment before it. Sequenced sample: blood. Receptors originate from a male donor with papillary thyroid cancer or a benign thyroid nodule (not recorded which). Some clones in this sample may be carry-over from other donors' samples.

The gene calls are TRBV12-5 and TRBJ1-6; D call uncertain. The ends were cut back, 2 bases at V and 10 bases at J, with 9 bases in the middle. Per the germline V gene, CDR1 is LGHNT and CDR2 is FRNRAP. The CDR3 has 13 residues. Here the CDR3 reads CASGLWSYSPLHF. The CDR3 DNA is TGTGCTAGTGGTTTGTGGAGTTACTCACCCCTCCACTTT.

This clone was picked up many times. The gene calls are TRBV7-3 and TRBJ2-1, with a weak D call TRBD2 (6 bases). V lost 2 bases, J lost 8 bases, and 16 bases lay in between. Germline V gene sequence: CDR1 SGHTA, CDR2 FQGTGA. There are 15 residues in the CDR3. Here the CDR3 reads CASSLPGDTSDEQFF. DNA of the CDR3: TGTGCCAGCAGCTTACCGGGAGACACTTCGGATGAGCAGTTCTTC.

This clone was seen at least ten times. The J gene is TRBJ2-5, the V gene TRBV10-1; TRBD2 aligns across 10 bases. V shed 5 bases, J shed 5 bases, and the junction held 8 bases outside the gene matches. Germline lookup yields CDR1 WNHNN and CDR2 SYGVQD (reference sequence). The length of the CDR3 is 15 residues. The CDR3 loop reads CASSRQREGLETQYF. The CDR3, as DNA: TGCGCCAGCAGTAGACAGCGGGAGGGCCTGGAGACCCAGTACTTC.

This clone was seen many times. The rearrangement uses TRBV19 and TRBJ1-5, with a weak D call TRBD1 (6 bases). The CDR3 consists of 19 residues. V shed 6 bases and J shed 1 base, with 25 bases lying between them. The germline CDR1 and CDR2 sequences are LNHDA and SQIVND (reference sequence). CDR3 residues: CASSRLGGRPDRSNQPQHF. For the CDR3, the DNA is TGTGCCAGTAGCAGGTTAGGGGGTAGGCCCGACAGAAGCAATCAGCCCCAGCATTTT.

This clone came up a few times. V is TRBV6-1 and J is TRBJ1-1; D unclear. CDR3 length: 14 amino acids. The V gene's germline CDR1 is MNHNS and CDR2 SASEGT. Trimming pared 11 bases from V and 5 bases from J, leaving 21 bases between. This CDR3 reads CACFVVTVGTEAFF. The CDR3 DNA reads as TGTGCCTGCTTTGTGGTGACGGTAGGGACTGAAGCTTTCTTT.

The chain combines TRBV6-5 with TRBJ1-1; 7 bases match TRBD1. Germline trimming cut 7 bases from V and 11 bases from J; bases unmatched to any gene: 22. This CDR3 has 16 amino acids. Per the germline V gene, CDR1 is MNHEY and CDR2 is SVGAGI. CDR3: CASNSPRGKGAPGAFF. The DNA for the CDR3 is TGTGCCAGCAATTCCCCCAGGGGGAAGGGGGCTCCGGGGGCTTTCTTT.

This clone was detected ten times or more. V and J are TRBV20-1 and TRBJ2-7; 9 bases line up with TRBD1. This CDR3 region has 17 residues. The V gene's germline CDR1 is DFQATT and CDR2 SNEGSKA (reference sequence). Trimming cost V 5 bases and J 5 bases; bases outside gene matches: 19. The CDR3 spells CSALRDREQLVGHEQYF. Here the CDR3 DNA reads TGCAGTGCTCTCCGGGACAGGGAGCAACTAGTGGGCCACGAGCAGTACTTC.

The sample holds a few counts of this clone. The chain uses TRBV19 and TRBJ1-5; a weak D match, TRBD1 (6 bases). The germline CDR1 and CDR2 sequences are LNHDA and SQIVND (reference sequence). Between the trimmed V and J ends, which lost 9 bases and 1 base, there was a span of 10 bases. This CDR3 contains 13 residues. CDR3 protein: CASRGSSNQPQHF. In nucleotides, the CDR3 is TGTGCCAGCAGGGGTAGCAGCAATCAGCCCCAGCATTTT.

This clone was observed at least ten times. The chain recombines TRBV20-1 with TRBJ1-1; TRBD1 might be the D (6 bases). Trimming left V 2 bases short and J 11 bases short, with 18 bases between. Germline values: CDR1 DFQATT, CDR2 SNEGSKA (reference sequence). CDR3 length equals 13 residues. The CDR3 DNA follows: TGCAGTGCTAGAACGCTCCGGGACATGGTCGCTTTCTTT. Its translation: CSARTLRDMVAFF.

This clone was recorded at least ten times. This may stem from a read error, because a much larger clone lies one nucleotide away. In the same sample, other DNA sequences code for this CDR3. This sequence joins TRBV5-1 and TRBJ2-2, with 8 bases aligning to TRBD2. The CDR3 has 17 residues. Germline V CDR1 and CDR2: SGHRS, YFSETQ. J gave up 5 bases and V 8 bases, and 17 bases lay outside the gene matches. The CDR3: CASRSAETSGDTGELFF. In DNA form, the CDR3 reads TGCGCCAGTAGGTCCGCCGAAACTAGCGGAGATACCGGGGAGCTGTTTTTT.

In its sample, this clone was seen many times. One end of the junction fails to match germline, which may point to a read error. The chain recombines TRBV5-4 with TRBJ2-3; a possible D gene is TRBD1 (5 bases). Germline V lookup: CDR1 SGHNT, CDR2 YYREEE (reference sequence). This CDR3 has 14 residues. CDR3 sequence reads: CASSFDSSTGTQYF. The CDR3 DNA sequence: TGTGCCAGCAGCTTCGACAGTAGCACAGGTACGCAGTATTTT.

This clone was seen many times. This same CDR3 is encoded by further DNA sequences in the sample. The chain combines TRBV12-3 or TRBV12-4 with TRBJ1-6, with TRBD1 as a possible D gene (5 bases). The CDR3 consists of 15 residues. The ends were cut back, 6 bases at V and 7 bases at J, with 16 bases in the middle. CDR3 amino acids: CASRAGGTVNSPLHF. The DNA for the CDR3 is TGTGCCAGCAGGGCCGGCGGGACGGTCAATTCACCCCTCCACTTT.

This clone was recorded at least ten times. The V gene is TRBV27, the J gene TRBJ1-2; TRBD1 matches 11 bases. Per the germline V gene, CDR1 is MNHEY and CDR2 is SMNVEV (reference sequence). CDR3 size: 14 residues. The ends lost 5 bases at V and 4 bases at J; junction bases unmatched: 3. The CDR3 DNA follows: TGTGCCAGCAGTCTGGGACAGGGGGTCTATGGCTACACCTTC. Translation gives CASSLGQGVYGYTF.

Judged by abundance, this clone is medium-sized (0.01 to 0.1%). V is TRBV6-5 and J is TRBJ2-7; D is unresolved. In germline, CDR1 is MNHEY, CDR2 SVGAGI. This CDR3 has 15 amino acids. V shed 0 bases and J shed 4 bases, with 13 bases lying between them. The CDR3 loop is CASSYSTKGTYEQYF. In DNA form, the CDR3 reads TGTGCCAGCAGTTACTCGACGAAGGGCACGTACGAGCAGTACTTC.

This clone was seen repeatedly, ten times or more. The V call is TRBV28, the J call TRBJ2-1, with 11 bases aligning to TRBD2. Trimming removed 6 bases from V and 9 bases from J; junction bases left unmatched: 10. The CDR3 loop spans 15 amino acids. From germline, CDR1 is MDHEN and CDR2 SYDVKM. The CDR3 loop reads CASRYTSGSNREQFF. As DNA, the CDR3 is TGTGCCAGCAGATACACTAGCGGGAGTAACCGTGAGCAGTTCTTC.

This clone is medium-sized by share. The rearrangement joins TRBV19 to TRBJ2-7; D tentatively reads TRBD1 or TRBD2 (6 bases each). There are 15 residues in the CDR3. V was trimmed by 4 bases and J by 2 bases, leaving 15 bases between them. Germline CDR1 reads LNHDA; CDR2 reads SQIVND (reference sequence). The CDR3 DNA sequence: TGTGCCAGTAGTACTGGGTGGGGGGCCCCCTACGAGCAGTACTTC. Amino acid sequence: CASSTGWGAPYEQYF.

In its sample, this clone was seen many times. The rearrangement joins TRBV7-2 to TRBJ1-1; unclear D gene. This CDR3 is built from 12 residues. CDR1 is SGHTA, CDR2 FQGNSA, per germline. Trimming shortened V by 6 bases and J by 1 base, and 6 bases separated the two germline ends. The CDR3 DNA is TGTGCCAGCAGGATCCCGAACACTGAAGCTTTCTTT. Its translation: CASRIPNTEAFF.

Sample share makes this clone medium-sized (0.01 to 0.1%). This chain links TRBV6-5 with TRBJ1-4; D call uncertain. V was cut by 0 bases and J by 8 bases, with 7 bases left in between. Germline values: CDR1 MNHEY, CDR2 SVGAGI. The CDR3 extends over 13 amino acids. CDR3 bases: TGTGCCAGCAGTTACTCCCCGAGGGAAAAACTGTTTTTT. Its translation is CASSYSPREKLFF.

This clone came up many times. V and J are TRBV18 and TRBJ1-1; the match to TRBD1 covers 8 bases. Unmatched junction bases numbered 5, after V lost 3 bases and J lost 8 bases. The CDR3 loop spans 13 amino acids. Germline V gene data show CDR1 as KGHSH and CDR2 as LQKENI. Here the CDR3 reads CASSPGRGREAFF. The CDR3 coding sequence is TGTGCCAGCTCACCTGGCAGGGGGCGCGAAGCTTTCTTT.

The chain uses TRBV3-1 and TRBJ2-7, with D maybe TRBD2 (6 bases). Trimming took off 6 bases at V and 6 bases at J, with 18 bases between the two ends. The germline gives CDR1 LGHDT, CDR2 YNNKEL (reference sequence). This CDR3 spans 14 amino acids. The CDR3 loop is CASRSVLSGVEQYF. CDR3 DNA sequence: TGTGCCAGCAGGTCGGTACTATCGGGAGTCGAGCAGTACTTC.

This clone was detected many times. The V gene is TRBV19, the J gene TRBJ2-1; no clear D gene. CDR3 size: 14 residues. Trimming pared 7 bases from V and 0 bases from J, leaving 10 bases between. Germline V gene lookup returns CDR1 LNHDA and CDR2 SQIVND (reference sequence). In DNA, the CDR3 is TGTGCCAGTAAGGTTCCGGGCTCCTACAATGAGCAGTTCTTC. As protein: CASKVPGSYNEQFF.

This clone was detected ten times or more. The J gene is TRBJ2-3, the V gene TRBV30; D possibly corresponds to TRBD1 (5 bases). The V gene lost 0 bases and the J gene lost 8 bases, with 9 bases spanning the gap. Per germline, CDR1 GTSNPN and CDR2 SVGIG (reference sequence). The CDR3 has 12 amino acids. CDR3 nucleotides: TGTGCCTGGAGTGTAGGGGTGGGTACGCAGTATTTT. Amino acids: CAWSVGVGTQYF.

There are many counts of this clone. The chain carries TRBV3-1 and TRBJ1-1, with 7 bases fitting TRBD1. CDR1 and CDR2 (germline): LGHDT, YNNKEL (reference sequence). This CDR3 is 12 amino acids long. V lost 2 bases and J lost 10; bases outside the gene matches: 4. CDR3 sequence: CASSQRGRGAFF. The DNA for the CDR3 is TGTGCCAGCAGCCAAAGGGGGCGCGGAGCTTTCTTT.

At least ten counts were recorded for this clone. The rearrangement links TRBV28 to TRBJ1-1; unclear D gene. CDR1 MDHEN and CDR2 SYDVKM come from the germline V gene. Trimming left V 5 bases short and J 1 base short, with 8 bases between. This CDR3 region has 13 residues. In nucleotides, the CDR3 is TGTGCCAGCAGTCGTTTAGAGAACACTGAAGCTTTCTTT. It encodes CASSRLENTEAFF.

Many counts were recorded for this clone. The chain carries TRBV6-6 and TRBJ2-2; D unresolved. Per germline, CDR1 MNHNY and CDR2 SVGAGI (reference sequence). V was shortened by 2 bases and J by 0 bases, with 10 bases between the two germline ends. The length of the CDR3 is 16 residues. CDR3 DNA: TGTGCCAGCAGTTACAGGGTTCCTTCGAACACCGGGGAGCTGTTTTTT. This translates into CASSYRVPSNTGELFF.

V is TRBV6-6 and J is TRBJ2-3; D might be TRBD1 or TRBD2, each matching 5 bases. The germline gives CDR1 MNHNY, CDR2 SVGAGI (reference sequence). The CDR3 runs to 18 residues. V lost 4 bases, J lost 4 bases, and 24 bases lay in between. CDR3 in DNA: TGTGCCAGCAGTTTCGGAATGGGGGACCAGAGCTTATCAGATACGCAGTATTTT. As protein: CASSFGMGDQSLSDTQYF.

This clone showed up many times. The J gene is TRBJ1-1, the V gene TRBV10-2, with a weak D call TRBD1 (5 bases). The CDR3 covers 12 residues. Between the trimmed V and J ends, which lost 7 bases and 0 bases, there was a span of 6 bases. The germline V gene encodes CDR1 WSHSY and CDR2 SAAADI. CDR3: CASNRMNTEAFF. In DNA form, the CDR3 reads TGCGCCAGCAACAGGATGAACACTGAAGCTTTCTTT.

The chain has TRBV30 and TRBJ2-5, with D uncertain. CDR3 length: 11 residues. Germline values: CDR1 GTSNPN, CDR2 SVGIG (reference sequence). V was shortened by 0 bases and J by 4 bases, with 3 bases between the two germline ends. CDR3 sequence: CAWSVRETQYF. The CDR3 region has the DNA TGTGCCTGGAGTGTACGAGAGACCCAGTACTTC.

On this clone: One junction end disagrees with the germline gene, perhaps due to a read error. The rearrangement uses TRBV7-9 and TRBJ2-3, with a weak D call TRBD2 (5 bases). CDR1 SEHNR and CDR2 FQNEAQ come from the germline V gene (reference sequence). The CDR3 loop spans 13 amino acids. The CDR3 sequence: CASSPTTWDTHYF. The CDR3 DNA reads as TGTGCCAGCAGCCCGACTACTTGGGATACGCACTATTTT.

This sequence joins TRBV7-2 and TRBJ1-4; the match to TRBD1 covers 8 bases. Per germline, CDR1 SGHTA and CDR2 FQGNSA. The CDR3 loop spans 16 amino acids. The ends lost 5 bases at V and 3 bases at J; junction bases unmatched: 8. The CDR3 is CASSGRTGLANEKLFF. The CDR3 DNA is TGTGCCAGCAGCGGGCGGACAGGGCTTGCTAATGAAAAACTGTTTTTT.

This clone showed up just a few times. The V gene is TRBV30, the J gene TRBJ2-3; 7 positions agree with TRBD1. After removal of 1 base from V and 5 bases from J, the junction contained 3 bases not matched to a gene. This CDR3 has 13 residues. Germline V gene lookup returns CDR1 GTSNPN and CDR2 SVGIG (reference sequence). This chain's CDR3 is CAWSGQGIDTQYF. For the CDR3, the DNA is TGTGCCTGGAGTGGACAGGGTATAGATACGCAGTATTTT. Supplemented by reference TRBV30 and TRBJ2-3, the full variable domain reads SQTIHQWPATLVQPVGSPLSLECTVEGTSNPNLYWYRQAAGRGLQLLFYSVGIGQISSEVPQNLSASRPQDRQFILSSKKLLLSDSGFYLCAWSGQGIDTQYFGPGTRLTVL.

This clone was counted a few times. The V and J genes are TRBV9 and TRBJ1-1, with D perhaps TRBD1 (6 bases). V lost 0 bases and J 3 bases, leaving 12 bases between the germline ends. The CDR3 has 15 amino acids. From germline, CDR1 is SGDLS and CDR2 YYNGEE. The CDR3 here is CASSVEGGRDTEAFF. The CDR3 DNA is TGTGCCAGCAGCGTAGAGGGGGGTCGAGACACTGAAGCTTTCTTT.